These 21 T cell receptor beta chains came from one sample sequenced in a study of TIL therapy for anti-PD-1-resistant metastatic lung cancer. Regarding time point: pre-treatment sample, taken before nivolumab and TIL therapy. Sequencing used immunoSEQ v3. Only in-frame clones appear in the TCRdb table, and some are missing; sequencing was by immunoSEQ multiplex PCR. Seen here are roughly 58,000 clones, 81% observed once, and the top ten hold less than 3.5%. The starting material was blood, obtained at baseline. The receptor source for this set is a person aged 25-85 years with non-small cell lung cancer.

The rearrangement uses TRBV7-6 and TRBJ1-5, with D perhaps TRBD1 (5 bases). Germline-derived CDR1 and CDR2 are SGHVS and FNYEAQ. Between the trimmed V and J ends, which lost 0 bases and 7 bases, there was a span of 13 bases. The CDR3 spans 15 residues. The CDR3 nucleotides read TGTGCCAGCAGCTTAGCGGAGGGGTTTGGGCAGCCCCAGCATTTT. Protein product: CASSLAEGFGQPQHF.

J is TRBJ2-5 and V is TRBV9; maybe TRBD2 (6 bases). V lost 2 bases, J lost 1 base, and 9 bases lay in between. The CDR3 is 14 residues long. Germline CDR1 reads SGDLS; CDR2 reads YYNGEE. The CDR3 spells CASSVGGFQETQYF. The CDR3 DNA reads as TGTGCCAGCAGCGTGGGGGGATTCCAAGAGACCCAGTACTTC.

V and J are TRBV21-1 and TRBJ2-5. TRBV21-1 is recorded as a pseudogene. This CDR3 comprises 12 residues. CDR3 bases: TGTGCCAGCAGCCCCCCCACGGAGACCCAGTACTTC. Translation gives CASSPPTETQYF.

The chain has TRBV7-3 and TRBJ2-3, with 11 bases lining up with TRBD2. Germline V gives CDR1 SGHTA, CDR2 FQGTGA. J gave up 0 bases and V 3 bases, and 11 bases lay outside the gene matches. CDR3 length: 19 amino acids. CDR3 sequence (DNA): TGTGCCAGCAGCTTGAAAGGGACTAGCGGAGCGACTAGCACAGATACGCAGTATTTT. It codes for CASSLKGTSGATSTDTQYF.

This clone was seen a few times. The chain uses TRBV7-9 and TRBJ1-2; D is unresolved. The germline V gene has CDR1 SEHNR and CDR2 FQNEAQ (reference sequence). There are 13 residues in the CDR3. The V end was cut by 2 bases, the J end by 8 bases, with 12 bases between. CDR3 sequence reads: CASSLSPIWGYTF. In DNA, the CDR3 is TGTGCCAGCAGCTTATCCCCCATTTGGGGCTACACCTTC.

V gene TRBV5-1 combines with J gene TRBJ2-2; D is perhaps TRBD1 or TRBD2 (5 bases each). Trimming removed 5 bases at V and 4 bases at J, with 12 bases between. CDR3 size: 14 residues. CDR1 is SGHRS, CDR2 YFSETQ, per germline. The CDR3: CASRGTVITGELFF. The CDR3 DNA is TGCGCCAGCAGAGGGACGGTAATCACCGGGGAGCTGTTTTTT.

The chain carries TRBV2 and TRBJ2-7; TRBD1 is a possible D gene (7 bases). From germline, CDR1 is SNHLY and CDR2 FYNNEI. The V gene lost 2 bases and the J gene lost 12 bases, with 17 bases spanning the gap. This CDR3 comprises 13 residues. CDR3 coding DNA: TGTGCCAGCAGTGAACAACAGGGGACTCGGGTGTACTTC. Protein: CASSEQQGTRVYF.

CDR3 bases: TGCGCCAGCAGCCCCGAGGAGGGTCAAGGACAGCCCCAGCATTTT. Translating it yields CASSPEEGQGQPQHF. V and J are TRBV5-1 and TRBJ1-5, with D uncertain. The CDR3 covers 15 residues. Germline V CDR1 and CDR2: SGHRS, YFSETQ. The ends were cut back, 4 bases at V and 7 bases at J, with 18 bases in the middle.

The gene calls are TRBV2 and TRBJ1-1; TRBD1 is a possible D gene (6 bases). The CDR3 covers 14 residues. V dropped 6 bases and J dropped 7 bases, with 18 bases sitting between them. Germline V gene sequence: CDR1 SNHLY, CDR2 FYNNEI. CDR3 DNA: TGTGCCAGCAGGCTCGACAGGTACCTTAATGAAGCTTTCTTT. Translated, it gives CASRLDRYLNEAFF.

The chain combines TRBV5-8 with TRBJ2-3, with D perhaps TRBD1 (5 bases). V lost 6 bases and J lost 3, with 11 bases in between. From germline, CDR1 is SGHTS and CDR2 YDEGEE. The CDR3 extends over 13 amino acids. The DNA for the CDR3 is TGTGCCAGCATCGTCAGGGCAACAGATACGCAGTATTTT. It translates to CASIVRATDTQYF.

The rearrangement links TRBV27 to TRBJ2-3; D is ambiguous. The ends were cut back, 7 bases at V and 5 bases at J, with 7 bases in the middle. The germline gives CDR1 MNHEY, CDR2 SMNVEV (reference sequence). This CDR3 has 11 residues. CDR3 loop: CASIEGDTQYF. DNA for the CDR3: TGTGCCAGCATCGAAGGAGATACGCAGTATTTT.

This chain connects TRBV4-1 to TRBJ1-6; 7 nucleotides line up with TRBD1. The CDR3 has 16 amino acids. CDR1 and CDR2 from the germline V gene are MGHRA and YSYEKL. With V trimmed by 5 bases and J by 10 bases, 14 bases remained unmatched. CDR3 sequence: CASSLRLAGQMSPLHF. The DNA of the CDR3 is TGCGCCAGCAGCTTAAGGTTGGCGGGACAGATGTCACCCCTCCACTTT.

This clone appeared a few times. The gene calls are TRBV19 and TRBJ1-1; 12 nucleotides match TRBD1. V lost 6 bases to trimming and J lost 1 base; unmatched junction nucleotides: 9. Looked up from germline, CDR1 is LNHDA and CDR2 is SQIVND (reference sequence). CDR3 length equals 17 residues. CDR3 loop: CASRPGQGASSNTEAFF. In nucleotides, the CDR3 is TGTGCCAGTAGACCGGGACAGGGGGCGTCATCGAACACTGAAGCTTTCTTT.

This chain uses TRBV20-1 with TRBJ1-1, with D possibly matching TRBD1 (5 bases). Deletions cut 3 bases from V and 7 bases from J, with 12 bases between. This CDR3 has 12 amino acids. Germline V gives CDR1 DFQATT, CDR2 SNEGSKA (reference sequence). The CDR3 DNA follows: TGCAGTGCTAGTGGGGGGGTGGTTGAAGCTTTCTTT. This encodes CSASGGVVEAFF.

This chain uses TRBV27 with TRBJ2-1; TRBD2 agrees at 8 bases. The CDR3 runs to 14 residues. The germline V gene encodes CDR1 MNHEY and CDR2 SMNVEV (reference sequence). V trimming: 8 bases; J trimming: 2 bases; junction bases outside the gene matches: 5. The CDR3 sequence is CASSSGGAYNEQFF. The CDR3 DNA sequence: TGTGCCAGCTCCTCCGGGGGGGCCTACAATGAGCAGTTCTTC.

The rearrangement links TRBV9 to TRBJ2-1; D call uncertain. This CDR3 comprises 14 residues. V was trimmed by 0 bases and J by 6 bases, leaving 10 bases between them. Per germline, CDR1 SGDLS and CDR2 YYNGEE. The CDR3 loop is CASSVGPASNEQFF. CDR3 bases: TGTGCCAGCAGCGTAGGTCCAGCCTCCAATGAGCAGTTCTTC. Complete variable domain (other parts from reference TRBV9 and TRBJ2-1): DSGVTQTPKHLITATGQRVTLRCSPRSGDLSVYWYQQSLDQGLQFLIQYYNGEERAKGNILERFSAQQFPDLHSELNLSSLELGDSALYFCASSVGPASNEQFFGPGTRLTVL.

J is TRBJ2-2 and V is TRBV30, with D possibly matching TRBD1 (6 bases). V dropped 3 bases and J dropped 4 bases, with 15 bases sitting between them. Germline CDR1 GTSNPN, CDR2 SVGIG (reference sequence). The CDR3 runs 15 residues. The CDR3 DNA reads as TGTGCCTGGAGGGTGAGGGGGATTGGCACCGGGGAGCTGTTTTTT. Amino acid sequence: CAWRVRGIGTGELFF.

This clone was found once. The chain has TRBV6-1 and TRBJ1-2; perhaps TRBD1 as D (5 bases). Trimming pared 2 bases from V and 9 bases from J, leaving 16 bases between. The CDR3 is made up of 14 amino acids. Germline V lookup: CDR1 MNHNS, CDR2 SASEGT. This CDR3 is CASSETFQGGSYTF. CDR3 coding DNA: TGTGCCAGCAGTGAAACGTTCCAGGGAGGTAGCTACACCTTC.

The rearrangement uses TRBV10-2 and TRBJ2-7; 8 bases fit TRBD1. Germline CDR1 is WSHSY and CDR2 is SAAADI. J gave up 5 bases and V 2 bases, and 5 bases lay outside the gene matches. The CDR3 loop spans 14 amino acids. CDR3 DNA sequence: TGCGCCAGCAGTGAGCAGGGGGCGCAGCACGAGCAGTACTTC. Translated: CASSEQGAQHEQYF.

The V gene is TRBV4-2, the J gene TRBJ2-1; D possibly corresponds to TRBD1 (6 bases). CDR1 and CDR2 (germline): LGHNA, YNFKEQ. The CDR3 has 16 amino acids. V was shortened by 2 bases and J by 2 bases, with 13 bases between the two germline ends. The CDR3 DNA follows: TGTGCCAGCAGCCAATTTTGGACAGCCACCTACAATGAGCAGTTCTTC. It is translated as CASSQFWTATYNEQFF.

This rearrangement joins TRBV28 to TRBJ1-5; D remains ambiguous. Trimming removed 6 bases at V and 0 bases at J, with 12 bases between. The CDR3 length is 15 residues. The germline CDR1 and CDR2 sequences are MDHEN and SYDVKM. The CDR3 loop is CASSPTRYSNQPQHF. The CDR3, as DNA: TGTGCCAGCAGCCCCACGCGATATAGCAATCAGCCCCAGCATTTT.